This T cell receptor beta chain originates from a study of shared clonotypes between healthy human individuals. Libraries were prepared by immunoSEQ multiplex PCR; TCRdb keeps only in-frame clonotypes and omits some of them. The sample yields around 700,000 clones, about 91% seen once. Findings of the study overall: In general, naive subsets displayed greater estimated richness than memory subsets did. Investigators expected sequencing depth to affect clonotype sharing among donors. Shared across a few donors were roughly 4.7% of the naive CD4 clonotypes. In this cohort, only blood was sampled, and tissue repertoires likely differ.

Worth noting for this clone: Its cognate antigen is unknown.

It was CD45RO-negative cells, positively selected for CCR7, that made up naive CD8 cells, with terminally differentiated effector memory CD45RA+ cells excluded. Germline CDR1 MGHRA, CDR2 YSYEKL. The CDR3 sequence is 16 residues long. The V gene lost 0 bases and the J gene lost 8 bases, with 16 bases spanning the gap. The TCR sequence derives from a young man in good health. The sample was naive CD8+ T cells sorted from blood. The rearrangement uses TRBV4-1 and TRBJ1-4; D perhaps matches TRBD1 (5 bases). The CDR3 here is CASSQEQLSGGEKLFF. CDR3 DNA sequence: TGCGCCAGCAGCCAAGAGCAACTTTCCGGGGGGGAAAAACTGTTTTTT.